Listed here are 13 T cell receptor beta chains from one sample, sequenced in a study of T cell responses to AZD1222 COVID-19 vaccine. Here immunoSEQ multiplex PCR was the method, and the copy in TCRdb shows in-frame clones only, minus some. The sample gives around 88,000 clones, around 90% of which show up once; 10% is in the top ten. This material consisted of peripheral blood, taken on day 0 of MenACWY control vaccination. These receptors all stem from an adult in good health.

CDR3 in DNA: TGTGCCAGCCGGAAGACGGCAAACTATGGCTACACCTTC. It specifies CASRKTANYGYTF. V and J are TRBV19 and TRBJ1-2; no clear D gene. The CDR3 sequence is 13 residues long. The germline gives CDR1 LNHDA, CDR2 SQIVND (reference sequence). With 9 bases removed from V and 2 bases from J, the gap between germline ends came to 13 bases.

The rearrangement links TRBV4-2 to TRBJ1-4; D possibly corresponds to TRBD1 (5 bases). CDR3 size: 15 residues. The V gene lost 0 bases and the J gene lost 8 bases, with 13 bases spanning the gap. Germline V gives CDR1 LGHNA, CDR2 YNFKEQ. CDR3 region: CASSQDQSGWEKLFF. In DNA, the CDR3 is TGTGCCAGCAGCCAAGATCAATCAGGGTGGGAAAAACTGTTTTTT.

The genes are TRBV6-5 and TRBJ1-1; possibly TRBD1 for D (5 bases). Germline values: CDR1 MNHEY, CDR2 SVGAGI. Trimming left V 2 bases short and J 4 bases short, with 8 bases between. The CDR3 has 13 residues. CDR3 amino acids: CASSYVGGTEAFF. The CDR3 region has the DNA TGTGCCAGCAGTTACGTCGGGGGCACTGAAGCTTTCTTT.

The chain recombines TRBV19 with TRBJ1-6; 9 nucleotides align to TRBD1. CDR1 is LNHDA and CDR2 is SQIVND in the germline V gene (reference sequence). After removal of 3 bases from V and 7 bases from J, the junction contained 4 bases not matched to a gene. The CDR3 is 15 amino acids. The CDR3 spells CASSMDRGGNSPLHF. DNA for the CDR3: TGTGCCAGTAGTATGGACAGGGGCGGGAATTCACCCCTCCACTTT.

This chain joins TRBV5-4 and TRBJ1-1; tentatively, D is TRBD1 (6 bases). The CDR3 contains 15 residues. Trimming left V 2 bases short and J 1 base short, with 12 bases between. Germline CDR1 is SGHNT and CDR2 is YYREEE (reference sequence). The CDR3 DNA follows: TGTGCCAGCAGCTTATTTCAGGGGTCGAACACTGAAGCTTTCTTT. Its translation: CASSLFQGSNTEAFF.

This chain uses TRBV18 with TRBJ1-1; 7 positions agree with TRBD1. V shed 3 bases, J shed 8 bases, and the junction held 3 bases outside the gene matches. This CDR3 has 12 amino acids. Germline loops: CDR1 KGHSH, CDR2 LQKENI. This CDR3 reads CASSPGQKEAFF. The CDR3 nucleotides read TGTGCCAGCTCACCGGGACAGAAAGAAGCTTTCTTT.

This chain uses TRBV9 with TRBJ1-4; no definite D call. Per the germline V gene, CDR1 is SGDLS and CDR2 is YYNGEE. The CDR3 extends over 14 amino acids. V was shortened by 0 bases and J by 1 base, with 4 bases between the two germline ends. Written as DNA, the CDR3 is TGTGCCAGCAGCGTAGGCCTAACTAATGAAAAACTGTTTTTT. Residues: CASSVGLTNEKLFF.

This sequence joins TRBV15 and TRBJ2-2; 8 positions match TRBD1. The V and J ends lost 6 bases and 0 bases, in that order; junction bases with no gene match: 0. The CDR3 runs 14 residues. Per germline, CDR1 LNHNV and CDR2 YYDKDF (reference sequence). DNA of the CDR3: TGTGCCACCAGACAGGGGGCGAACACCGGGGAGCTGTTTTTT. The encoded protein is CATRQGANTGELFF.

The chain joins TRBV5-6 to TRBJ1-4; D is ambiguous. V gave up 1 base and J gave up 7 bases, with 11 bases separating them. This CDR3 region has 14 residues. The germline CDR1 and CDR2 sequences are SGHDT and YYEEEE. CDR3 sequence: CASSLPVGGEKLFF. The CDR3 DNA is TGTGCCAGCAGCTTGCCGGTCGGCGGTGAAAAACTGTTTTTT.

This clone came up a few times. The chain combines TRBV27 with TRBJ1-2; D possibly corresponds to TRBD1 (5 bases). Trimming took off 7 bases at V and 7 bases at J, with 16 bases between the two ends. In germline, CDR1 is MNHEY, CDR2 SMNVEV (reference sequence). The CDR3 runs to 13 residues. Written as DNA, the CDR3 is TGTGCCAGCACCCCCAGTCAGGGTAGTGGCTACACCTTC. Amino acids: CASTPSQGSGYTF.

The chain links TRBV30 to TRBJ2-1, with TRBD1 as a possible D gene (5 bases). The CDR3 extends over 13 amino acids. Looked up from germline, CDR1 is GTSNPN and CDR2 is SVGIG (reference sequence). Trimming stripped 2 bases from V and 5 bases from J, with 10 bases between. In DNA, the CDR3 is TGTGCCTGGAGTTCCAGGGCGGACAATGAGCAGTTCTTC. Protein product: CAWSSRADNEQFF.

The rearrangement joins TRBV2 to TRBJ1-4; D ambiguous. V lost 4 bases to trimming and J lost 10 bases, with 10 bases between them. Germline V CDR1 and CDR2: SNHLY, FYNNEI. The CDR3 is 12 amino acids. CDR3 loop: CASSVPEVKLFF. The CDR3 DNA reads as TGTGCCAGCAGTGTCCCTGAGGTAAAACTGTTTTTT.

Here the CDR3 reads CASSPQTGRLNYGYTF. CDR3 nucleotides: TGTGCCAGCTCACCACAGACGGGCCGACTCAACTATGGCTACACCTTC. This chain links TRBV18 with TRBJ1-2; D uncertain. CDR1 and CDR2 (germline): KGHSH, LQKENI. The CDR3 extends over 16 amino acids. Trimming stripped 1 base from V and 2 bases from J, with 14 bases between.